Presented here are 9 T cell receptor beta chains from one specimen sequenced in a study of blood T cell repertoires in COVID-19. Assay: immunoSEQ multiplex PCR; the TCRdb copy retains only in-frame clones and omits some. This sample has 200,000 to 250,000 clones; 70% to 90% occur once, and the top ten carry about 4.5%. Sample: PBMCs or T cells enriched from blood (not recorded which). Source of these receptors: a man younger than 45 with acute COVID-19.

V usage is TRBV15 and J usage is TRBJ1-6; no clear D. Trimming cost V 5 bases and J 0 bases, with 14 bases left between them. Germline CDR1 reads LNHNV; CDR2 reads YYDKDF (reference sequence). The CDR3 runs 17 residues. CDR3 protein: CATSVGGVSSYNSPLHF. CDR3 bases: TGTGCCACCAGCGTTGGCGGAGTGAGCTCCTATAATTCACCCCTCCACTTT.

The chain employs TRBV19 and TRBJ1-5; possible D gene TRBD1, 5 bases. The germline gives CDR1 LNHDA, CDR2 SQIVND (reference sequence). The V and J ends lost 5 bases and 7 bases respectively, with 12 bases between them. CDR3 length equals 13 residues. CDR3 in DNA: TGTGCCAGTAGTGCCCAGGGAGGACAGCCCCAGCATTTT. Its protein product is CASSAQGGQPQHF.

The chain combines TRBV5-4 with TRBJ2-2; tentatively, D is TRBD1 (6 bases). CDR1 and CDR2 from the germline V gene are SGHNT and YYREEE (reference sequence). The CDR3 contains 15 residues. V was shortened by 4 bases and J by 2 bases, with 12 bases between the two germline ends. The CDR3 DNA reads TGTGCCAGCAGCAAAGGGGGTTTTAACACCGGGGAGCTGTTTTTT. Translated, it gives CASSKGGFNTGELFF.

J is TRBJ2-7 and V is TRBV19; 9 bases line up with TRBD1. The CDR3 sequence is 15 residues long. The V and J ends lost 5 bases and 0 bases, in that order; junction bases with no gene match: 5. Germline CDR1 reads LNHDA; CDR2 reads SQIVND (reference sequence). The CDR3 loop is CASSEQGAPSYEQYF. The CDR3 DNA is TGTGCCAGTAGTGAACAGGGGGCCCCCTCCTACGAGCAGTACTTC.

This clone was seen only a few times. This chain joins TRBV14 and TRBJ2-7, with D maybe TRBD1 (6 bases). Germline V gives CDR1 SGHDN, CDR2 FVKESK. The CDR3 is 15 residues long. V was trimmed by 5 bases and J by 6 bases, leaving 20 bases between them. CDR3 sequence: CASSLASGGQAEQYF. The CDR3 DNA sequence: TGTGCCAGCAGCTTAGCGAGTGGGGGCCAGGCCGAGCAGTACTTC.

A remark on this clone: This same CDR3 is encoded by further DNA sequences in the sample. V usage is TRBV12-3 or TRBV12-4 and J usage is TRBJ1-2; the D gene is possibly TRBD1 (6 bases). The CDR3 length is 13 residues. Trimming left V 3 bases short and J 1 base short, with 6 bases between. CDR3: CASSLDSNYGYTF. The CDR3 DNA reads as TGTGCCAGCAGTTTGGACAGTAACTATGGCTACACCTTC.

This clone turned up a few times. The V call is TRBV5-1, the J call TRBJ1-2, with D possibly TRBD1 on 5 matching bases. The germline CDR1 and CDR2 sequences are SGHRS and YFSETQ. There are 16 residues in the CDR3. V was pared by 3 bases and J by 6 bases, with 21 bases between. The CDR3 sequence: CASSSLGQGQSDGYTF. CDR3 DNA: TGCGCCAGCAGCTCCCTAGGGCAGGGCCAGTCGGATGGCTACACCTTC.

In nucleotides, the CDR3 is TGTGCCAGCAGCAGGGACAGAGAATATTTT. This encodes CASSRDREYF. The chain links TRBV28 to TRBJ1-3, with 7 bases lining up with TRBD1. This CDR3 is built from 10 residues. J lost 15 bases, V lost 6 bases, and 5 bases had no gene match. The V gene's germline CDR1 is MDHEN and CDR2 SYDVKM. Based on the CDR3 plus reference TRBV28 and TRBJ1-3, the full variable domain is DVKVTQSSRYLVKRTGEKVFLECVQDMDHENMFWYRQDPGLGLRLIYFSYDVKMKEKGDIPEGYSVSREKKERFSLILESASTNQTSMYLCASSRDREYFGEGSWLTVV.

As DNA, the CDR3 is TGTGCCAGCTCCTCTCCCGGGGGGGGCGAGCAGTACTTC. Protein product: CASSSPGGGEQYF. The chain is built from TRBV7-6 and TRBJ2-7; 8 bases fit TRBD2. The J segment lost 6 bases and the V segment lost 8 bases, leaving 9 bases of the junction unmatched. CDR1 is SGHVS and CDR2 is FNYEAQ in the germline V gene. There are 13 residues in the CDR3. Full variable domain (missing parts from reference TRBV7-6 and TRBJ2-7): GAGVSQSPRYKVTKRGQDVALRCDPISGHVSLYWYRQALGQGPEFLTYFNYEAQQDKSGLPNDRFSAERPEGSISTLTIQRTEQRDSAMYRCASSSPGGGEQYFGPGTRLTVT.